This T cell receptor (beta chain) was sequenced for a study of blood T cell repertoires in COVID-19. Turning to the study itself: PBMCs, B-cell-depleted T cells, or T cells were the source of the cDNA or gDNA that made up the material.

TCRdb's table, derived via immunoSEQ multiplex PCR, lists solely in-frame clones and lacks some. The sample records 110,000 or so clones, approximately 87% being singletons. Sequencing was done on a sample of peripheral blood. This clonotype originated in a woman in her fifties or sixties with acute or convalescent COVID-19.

The CDR3, as DNA: TGTGCCAGCACCAAAGGGGGGGCGGCTAATGAAAAACTGTTTTTT. Protein: CASTKGGAANEKLFF. This chain links TRBV6-5 with TRBJ1-4; maybe TRBD1 (6 bases). This CDR3 spans 15 amino acids. Trimming pared 7 bases from V and 3 bases from J, leaving 15 bases between. Germline V gene sequence: CDR1 MNHEY, CDR2 SVGAGI.